What follows are 17 T cell receptor beta chains derived from one specimen sequenced in a study of shared clonotypes between healthy human individuals. The data were produced by immunoSEQ multiplex PCR, yet TCRdb's version contains in-frame clones alone and is incomplete. The sample includes around 2,000,000 clones, about 95% of them seen just once. As defined, naive CD8 cells were CD45RO-negative and positively selected for CCR7, with terminally differentiated effector memory CD45RA+ cells excluded. The sequenced sample consisted of naive CD8+ T cells sorted from blood. The receptor set was obtained from a man between 18 and 29 years old in good health.

The chain employs TRBV28 and TRBJ2-7, with D unresolved. Germline CDR1 MDHEN, CDR2 SYDVKM. Trimming took off 1 base at V and 2 bases at J, with 9 bases between the two ends. CDR3 length equals 14 residues. The DNA of the CDR3 is TGTGCCAGCAGTTTATCGGTCGTACCCTACGAGCAGTACTTC. It specifies CASSLSVVPYEQYF.

A single count supports this clone. V and J are TRBV27 and TRBJ2-7; the D gene is possibly TRBD2 (5 bases). CDR1 and CDR2 from the germline V gene are MNHEY and SMNVEV (reference sequence). The CDR3 loop spans 12 amino acids. V lost 7 bases, J lost 5 bases, and 12 bases lay in between. The CDR3 region is CASTGMRNEQYF. The CDR3 DNA is TGTGCCAGCACCGGGATGCGGAACGAGCAGTACTTC.

The gene calls are TRBV30 and TRBJ2-3; D may be TRBD2 (6 bases). The CDR3 contains 14 residues. V was pared by 5 bases and J by 2 bases, with 14 bases between. Germline values: CDR1 GTSNPN, CDR2 SVGIG (reference sequence). The CDR3, as DNA: TGTGCCTGGGGTTTAGCGGCGTACACAGATACGCAGTATTTT. This encodes CAWGLAAYTDTQYF. Filled out from reference TRBV30 and TRBJ2-3, the complete variable domain reads SQTIHQWPATLVQPVGSPLSLECTVEGTSNPNLYWYRQAAGRGLQLLFYSVGIGQISSEVPQNLSASRPQDRQFILSSKKLLLSDSGFYLCAWGLAAYTDTQYFGPGTRLTVL.

J is TRBJ1-2 and V is TRBV6-5; D not certain. CDR3 length equals 13 residues. Germline V gene data show CDR1 as MNHEY and CDR2 as SVGAGI. Trimming left V 5 bases short and J 2 bases short, with 9 bases between. CDR3 DNA: TGTGCCAGCAGTGTCGAAGAGAACTATGGCTACACCTTC. This codes for CASSVEENYGYTF.

This chain joins TRBV4-1 and TRBJ2-2; the D gene is possibly TRBD1 (5 bases). The V gene's germline CDR1 is MGHRA and CDR2 YSYEKL. There are 11 residues in the CDR3. V was clipped by 9 bases and J by 7 bases, with 9 bases between them. The CDR3: CASQGSGELFF. DNA of the CDR3: TGCGCCAGTCAGGGTAGCGGGGAGCTGTTTTTT.

The chain is built from TRBV4-1 and TRBJ2-7, with 13 bases that match TRBD2. The CDR3 is 17 amino acids. After removal of 1 base from V and 2 bases from J, the junction contained 5 bases not matched to a gene. The germline V gene has CDR1 MGHRA and CDR2 YSYEKL. CDR3 in DNA: TGCGCCAGCAGCCAAGGCCCCGGACTAGCGGGAGCCTACGAGCAGTACTTC. This sequence encodes CASSQGPGLAGAYEQYF.

The CDR3 bases are TGCGCCAGCAGCCAAGGACCGGCGGGGGCCTCCTACGAGCAGTACTTC. Translating gives CASSQGPAGASYEQYF. The genes are TRBV4-1 and TRBJ2-7; tentatively, D is TRBD2 (7 bases). CDR1 and CDR2 (germline): MGHRA, YSYEKL. The ends were cut back, 1 base at V and 0 bases at J, with 13 bases in the middle. The CDR3 contains 16 residues.

As concerns this clone: The sample contains more than one DNA sequence encoding this CDR3. The chain is built from TRBV27 and TRBJ2-7; 7 bases line up with TRBD2. V was pared by 5 bases and J by 3 bases, with 7 bases of the junction left unmatched. Germline V lookup: CDR1 MNHEY, CDR2 SMNVEV (reference sequence). The CDR3 is 14 amino acids. The CDR3 sequence is CASSPGGGGYEQYF. The CDR3 bases are TGTGCCAGCAGTCCCGGCGGCGGGGGCTACGAGCAGTACTTC.

This chain uses TRBV4-3 with TRBJ1-2, with D possibly TRBD1 on 6 matching bases. Germline CDR1 reads LGHNA; CDR2 reads YSLEER. The V end was cut by 0 bases, the J end by 8 bases, with 13 bases between. The length of the CDR3 is 14 residues. The CDR3 DNA reads as TGCGCCAGCAGCCAAGATCGGACAGTTGGCGGCTACACCTTC. Amino acid sequence: CASSQDRTVGGYTF.

The chain recombines TRBV6-1 with TRBJ2-7; D not certain. V lost 1 base and J 2 bases, leaving 6 bases between the germline ends. Germline values: CDR1 MNHNS, CDR2 SASEGT. The CDR3 consists of 13 residues. The CDR3 region has the DNA TGTGCCAGCAGTGAAGACACCACCTACGAGCAGTACTTC. This sequence encodes CASSEDTTYEQYF.

V usage is TRBV5-8 and J usage is TRBJ1-1, with a possible D match to TRBD1 (6 bases). CDR1 is SGHTS, CDR2 YDEGEE, per germline. CDR3 length: 17 residues. V lost 0 bases to trimming and J lost 4 bases, with 19 bases between them. CDR3 amino acids: CASSLGGYREGSTEAFF. The CDR3 region has the DNA TGTGCCAGCAGCTTGGGGGGCTACAGGGAGGGGAGCACTGAAGCTTTCTTT.

Of note for this clone: Within the sample, other DNA sequences also encode this same CDR3. The J gene is TRBJ2-7, the V gene TRBV9; 7 nucleotides align to TRBD2. Germline assignment: CDR1 SGDLS and CDR2 YYNGEE. CDR3 size: 14 residues. The junction had 4 bases not matched to a gene; V was cut back by 0 bases and J by 4 bases. Here the CDR3 DNA reads TGTGCCAGCAGCGTAGCTGGGGGGGATTACGAGCAGTACTTC. It translates to CASSVAGGDYEQYF.

The chain couples TRBV28 to TRBJ2-2; D possibly corresponds to TRBD1 (6 bases). V was trimmed by 3 bases and J by 2 bases, leaving 10 bases between them. In germline, CDR1 is MDHEN, CDR2 SYDVKM. The CDR3 consists of 15 residues. Written as DNA, the CDR3 is TGTGCCAGCAGTTTTTGGACAGACAACACCGGGGAGCTGTTTTTT. Its translation is CASSFWTDNTGELFF.

The gene calls are TRBV7-9 and TRBJ1-1; 7 nucleotides agree with TRBD1. Germline assignment: CDR1 SEHNR and CDR2 FQNEAQ (reference sequence). V shed 5 bases and J 1 base; nucleotides not matched to a gene: 4. There are 14 residues in the CDR3. The CDR3 region is CASSHGTENTEAFF. CDR3 DNA: TGTGCCAGCAGCCACGGGACAGAGAACACTGAAGCTTTCTTT.

The V and J genes are TRBV6-1 and TRBJ2-1, with 7 bases identical to TRBD1. Losses at the gene ends were 4 bases for V and 5 bases for J; bases not matched to a gene: 8. From germline, CDR1 is MNHNS and CDR2 SASEGT. The CDR3 loop spans 15 amino acids. As DNA, the CDR3 is TGTGCCAGCAGTGTAGGGACAGACGTTAACAATGAGCAGTTCTTC. Amino acids: CASSVGTDVNNEQFF.

As regards this clone: Other DNA sequences in this specimen translate into the identical CDR3. This rearrangement joins TRBV5-1 to TRBJ2-7; the match to TRBD1 covers 9 bases. There are 14 residues in the CDR3. CDR1 and CDR2 from the germline V gene are SGHRS and YFSETQ. V shed 4 bases and J 2 bases; nucleotides not matched to a gene: 4. CDR3 coding DNA: TGCGCCAGCAGCCCCTGGACAGGGGCCTACGAGCAGTACTTC. Translated, it gives CASSPWTGAYEQYF. The variable domain in full, with the rest retrieved from reference TRBV5-1 and TRBJ2-7, is KAGVTQTPRYLIKTRGQQVTLSCSPISGHRSVSWYQQTPGQGLQFLFEYFSETQRNKGNFPGRFSGRQFSNSRSEMNVSTLELGDSALYLCASSPWTGAYEQYFGPGTRLTVT.

In regard to this clone: The same CDR3 is also encoded by other DNA sequences in this sample. The chain has TRBV4-3 and TRBJ2-7, with D perhaps matching TRBD1 (5 bases). The germline V gene has CDR1 LGHNA and CDR2 YSLEER. This CDR3 has 14 amino acids. With 1 base removed from V and 0 bases from J, the gap between germline ends came to 7 bases. The CDR3 coding sequence is TGCGCCAGCAGCCAAGGACAGTTCTCCTACGAGCAGTACTTC. As protein: CASSQGQFSYEQYF.